The rows below give T cell receptor beta chains drawn from one sample of a study of blood T cell repertoires in COVID-19. This table comes from immunoSEQ multiplex PCR, and its TCRdb copy is limited to in-frame clones, with some not included. The sample yields roughly 140,000 clones, 84% seen once. Input material: peripheral blood. The receptor source for this set is a human donor in a cohort sampled during active COVID-19. Both conserved end residues are part of each CDR3. Clone size is shown for a subset of rows, as once, few, many or a class of expanded clone.

v_call,clone_size,cdr3_aa
TRBV5-5,NA,CASTLPGLAGGELFF
TRBV12-5,NA,CASGSGQHQETQYF
TRBV19,NA,CASSRQGNSPLHF
TRBV19,NA,CASSRGTGENQPQHF
TRBV24-1,NA,CATSDSYGTSGGANEQFF
TRBV7-3,NA,CASSLGHNADTQYF
TRBV11-2,once,CASSLQGGSDTQYF
TRBV19,NA,CASNNGQFDGYTF
TRBV28,NA,CASRTSGGADEQFF
TRBV7-2,NA,CASSHRVGGKDTQYF
TRBV5-1,once,CASRPSGTSDNEQFF
TRBV5-1,NA,CASSLLKSSYEQYF
TRBV6-5,NA,CASSYRDTEYSPLHF
TRBV4-2,NA,CASSQELSGGAGDTQYF
TRBV18,NA,CASSPLGQTYNEQFF
TRBV14,NA,CASSQEGQARPGYTF
TRBV19,NA,CASSAQGTRDTEAFF
TRBV5-6,NA,CASSLPGQANSYEQYF
TRBV27,NA,CASSRQGRHETQYF
TRBV4-3,NA,CASSQEDTSVGYTF
TRBV28,many,CASSPPTGDNSPLHF
TRBV4-3,NA,CASSQRDSFRFEAFF
TRBV5-1,NA,CASSINTGDYYEQYF
TRBV11-1,NA,CASSPRQNTEAFF
TRBV5-8,NA,CASSFTGDVTRPEAFF